These 5 T cell receptor beta chains were sequenced from one sample in a study of identifying expanded T cells in peripheral blood. Assay: immunoSEQ multiplex PCR; the TCRdb copy retains only in-frame clones and omits some. This sample yields about 94,000 clones, of which around 90% are seen a single time; approximately 5% belongs to the top ten. Sequenced: blood. All receptors come from a person between 18 and 75 years old in good health.

The gene calls are TRBV23-1 and TRBJ1-1, with TRBD1 matching 7 bases. TRBV23-1 is filed as an ORF, its function uncertain. The CDR3 contains 16 residues. The junction had 9 bases not matched to a gene; V was cut back by 2 bases and J by 3 bases. CDR3 loop: CASSQDREEVYTEAFF. The CDR3 DNA reads as TGCGCCAGCAGTCAAGACAGGGAAGAGGTTTACACTGAAGCTTTCTTT.

The chain combines TRBV5-1 with TRBJ2-1; D remains unclear. V lost 4 bases and J 2 bases, leaving 10 bases between the germline ends. This CDR3 contains 14 residues. The germline V gene encodes CDR1 SGHRS and CDR2 YFSETQ. In DNA form, the CDR3 reads TGCGCCAGCAGCCCATCCGGCCCCTACAATGAGCAGTTCTTC. Amino acid sequence: CASSPSGPYNEQFF.

The sample holds a few counts of this clone. The rearrangement joins TRBV11-2 to TRBJ1-6, with TRBD1 as a possible D gene (5 bases). The CDR3 runs to 17 residues. Between the trimmed V and J ends, which lost 5 bases and 10 bases, there was a span of 24 bases. Germline CDR1 is SGHAT and CDR2 is FQNNGV. The CDR3 coding sequence is TGTGCCAGCAGCCCATACCGGGCCTCCCTAGGACACTCACCCCTCCACTTT. This gives the protein CASSPYRASLGHSPLHF.

The V call is TRBV6-1, the J call TRBJ1-2, with D possibly being TRBD1 (6 bases). Trimming took 6 bases from V and 2 from J, leaving 13 bases between them. This CDR3 is built from 14 residues. The germline V gene encodes CDR1 MNHNS and CDR2 SASEGT. CDR3: CASRAPGTNYGYTF. CDR3 DNA sequence: TGTGCCAGCAGGGCTCCCGGGACAAACTATGGCTACACCTTC.

The chain recombines TRBV7-3 with TRBJ2-2; 7 bases are shared with TRBD1. The CDR3 is made up of 16 amino acids. Germline CDR1 reads SGHTA; CDR2 reads FQGTGA. The V segment lost 5 bases and the J segment 5 bases; nucleotides outside the gene matches: 11. The CDR3 DNA sequence: TGTGCCAGCAGCCTAGGGCCTGACAGGGCAACCGGGGAGCTGTTTTTT. This sequence encodes CASSLGPDRATGELFF.